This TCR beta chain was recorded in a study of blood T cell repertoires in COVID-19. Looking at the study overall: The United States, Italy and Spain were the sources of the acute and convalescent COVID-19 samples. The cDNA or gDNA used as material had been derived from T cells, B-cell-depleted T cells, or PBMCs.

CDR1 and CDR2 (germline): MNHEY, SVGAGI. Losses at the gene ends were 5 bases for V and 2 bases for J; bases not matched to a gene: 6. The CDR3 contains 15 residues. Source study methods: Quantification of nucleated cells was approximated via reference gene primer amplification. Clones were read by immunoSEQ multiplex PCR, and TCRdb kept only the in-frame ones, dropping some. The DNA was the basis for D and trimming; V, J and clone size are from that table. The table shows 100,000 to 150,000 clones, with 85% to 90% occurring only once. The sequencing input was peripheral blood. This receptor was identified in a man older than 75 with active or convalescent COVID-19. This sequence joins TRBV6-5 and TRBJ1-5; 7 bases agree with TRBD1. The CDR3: CASSPTGLGNQPQHF. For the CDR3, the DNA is TGTGCCAGCAGTCCGACAGGGCTCGGCAATCAGCCCCAGCATTTT.